This T cell receptor beta chain was identified in a study of CD8 T cells in ankylosing spondylitis. Study results and limitations: Clones that were linked to disease were CD8+ and were relatively rare in peripheral blood. Roughly eight highly homologous variants made up a TCR beta motif that seemed to typify ankylosing spondylitis blood. There was reportedly significant enrichment of clones that were disease-linked in matched ankylosing spondylitis synovial fluid.

To note about this clonotype: The antigen remains undetermined.

This CDR3 spans 14 amino acids. CDR1 and CDR2 (germline): SGHTA, FQGNSA. V shed 5 bases and J 6 bases; nucleotides not matched to a gene: 10. With molecular barcodes, quantitative 5'-RACE was used to make the TCR beta libraries. TCRdb passed the 5' RACE reads through MiXCR, listing each CDR3 protein once. The sample has about 840,000 distinct CDR3 sequences; approximately 12% are singletons. Sequencing was performed on blood, either unsorted or a sorted T cell fraction (not recorded which). The sequence derives from a male donor with ankylosing spondylitis. The V call is TRBV7-2, the J call TRBJ2-7, with 7 bases that match TRBD2. CDR3 loop: CASSTQLTSLEQYF. CDR3 sequence (DNA): TGTGCCAGCAGCACCCAACTGACTAGCCTCGAGCAGTACTTC.